The 21 T cell receptor beta chains below all came from one sample that was sequenced in a study of T cell clonotyping in hematopoietic cell transplantation. The repertoire was sequenced with immunoSEQ multiplex PCR; TCRdb's copy has only in-frame clones and lacks some. The sample has about 49,000 clones; 80% to 90% are singletons. Described time point: recipient sample about 28 days before transplant, after cytoreduction. Sequencing used peripheral blood mononuclear cells, obtained before stem cell transplant. The source is a man in his sixties with biphenotypic leukemia. Some clones in this sample may be carry-over from other donors' samples.

The V and J genes are TRBV5-4 and TRBJ2-3, with 10 positions matching TRBD2. After removal of 5 bases from V and 1 base from J, the junction contained 4 bases not matched to a gene. The CDR3 length is 15 residues. Germline lookup yields CDR1 SGHNT and CDR2 YYREEE (reference sequence). CDR3 in DNA: TGTGCCAGCAGACCCGGACTAGCGGGCACAGATACGCAGTATTTT. Protein: CASRPGLAGTDTQYF.

The V gene is TRBV4-1, the J gene TRBJ2-2; D gene uncertain. This CDR3 contains 13 residues. CDR1 and CDR2 from the germline V gene are MGHRA and YSYEKL. Trimming took off 4 bases at V and 0 bases at J, with 3 bases between the two ends. The CDR3: CASSPSNTGELFF. The CDR3 DNA reads as TGCGCCAGCAGCCCCTCGAACACCGGGGAGCTGTTTTTT.

The chain is built from TRBV2 and TRBJ1-1; D unclear. With 4 bases removed from V and 6 bases from J, the gap between germline ends came to 18 bases. Germline V gene data show CDR1 as SNHLY and CDR2 as FYNNEI. The CDR3 contains 15 residues. The DNA of the CDR3 is TGTGCCAGCAGTGGAGGGAGCACCCTGCACGCTGAAGCTTTCTTT. Its translation: CASSGGSTLHAEAFF.

This clone showed up just once. The rearrangement uses TRBV11-2 and TRBJ1-1, with D possibly TRBD1 on 5 matching bases. The V end lost 3 bases, the J end lost 0 bases, and 17 bases lay between the germline ends. CDR3 length: 17 residues. Germline CDR1 and CDR2: SGHAT and FQNNGV. DNA for the CDR3: TGTGCCAGCAGCTTGGGACGGCGGTCGTATCTGAACACTGAAGCTTTCTTT. As protein: CASSLGRRSYLNTEAFF. Combining the CDR3 with reference TRBV11-2 and TRBJ1-1 gives the whole variable domain EAGVAQSPRYKIIEKRQSVAFWCNPISGHATLYWYQQILGQGPKLLIQFQNNGVVDDSQLPKDRFSAERLKGVDSTLKIQPAKLEDSAVYLCASSLGRRSYLNTEAFFGQGTRLTVV.

This clone is labeled medium-sized. CDR3: CASSITSGEYNEQFF. As DNA, the CDR3 is TGTGCCAGTAGTATCACTAGCGGGGAGTACAATGAGCAGTTCTTC. The chain joins TRBV19 to TRBJ2-1; 10 nucleotides line up with TRBD2. CDR3 length equals 15 residues. In germline, CDR1 is LNHDA, CDR2 SQIVND (reference sequence). Unmatched junction bases numbered 3, after V lost 3 bases and J lost 4 bases.

In DNA form, the CDR3 reads TGTGCCTGGAGTCCCAGCTCGCTAGCGAGCGGTTATGAGCAGTTCTTC. Translation: CAWSPSSLASGYEQFF. The chain carries TRBV30 and TRBJ2-1; D is possibly TRBD2 (6 bases). The CDR3 length is 16 residues. The ends were cut back, 2 bases at V and 8 bases at J, with 22 bases in the middle. Germline CDR1 reads GTSNPN; CDR2 reads SVGIG (reference sequence).

V and J are TRBV27 and TRBJ1-4; TRBD1 might be the D (6 bases). The germline CDR1 and CDR2 sequences are MNHEY and SMNVEV (reference sequence). CDR3 length: 16 amino acids. V lost 5 bases and J 4 bases, leaving 17 bases between the germline ends. The CDR3 protein is CASSLRPDRINEKLFF. The CDR3 DNA follows: TGTGCCAGCAGTCTTCGACCGGACAGAATTAATGAAAAACTGTTTTTT. Drawing the rest from reference TRBV27 and TRBJ1-4, the complete variable domain is EAQVTQNPRYLITVTGKKLTVTCSQNMNHEYMSWYRQDPGLGLRQIYYSMNVEVTDKGDVPEGYKVSRKEKRNFPLILESPSPNQTSLYFCASSLRPDRINEKLFFGSGTQLSVL.

A single count supports this clone. The chain is built from TRBV9 and TRBJ1-3; D is undetermined. The CDR3 contains 15 residues. Per germline, CDR1 SGDLS and CDR2 YYNGEE. The germline V and J ends were trimmed by 0 bases and 0 bases, with 7 bases remaining between them. The chain's CDR3 is CASSVGGGSGNTIYF. CDR3 sequence (DNA): TGTGCCAGCAGCGTAGGTGGAGGCTCTGGAAACACCATATATTTT.

V and J are TRBV18 and TRBJ1-1; 12 bases line up with TRBD1. V shed 5 bases, J shed 6 bases, and the junction held 7 bases outside the gene matches. The CDR3 is 15 amino acids. Germline assignment: CDR1 KGHSH and CDR2 LQKENI. The CDR3 region has the DNA TGTGCCAGCTCAGGTCCCGGGACAGGGGGCGCTGAAGCTTTCTTT. It codes for CASSGPGTGGAEAFF.

The V call is TRBV18, the J call TRBJ1-2, with a possible D match to TRBD1 (6 bases). Trimming took 2 bases from V and 4 from J, leaving 14 bases between them. The CDR3 has 15 residues. CDR1 KGHSH and CDR2 LQKENI come from the germline V gene. CDR3 coding DNA: TGTGCCAGCTCACCAAGGCAGCAAGGGGGCTATGGCTACACCTTC. This codes for CASSPRQQGGYGYTF.

This chain uses TRBV27 with TRBJ1-2; the match to TRBD1 covers 9 bases. V shed 6 bases and J 6 bases; nucleotides not matched to a gene: 17. This CDR3 has 17 residues. Per the germline V gene, CDR1 is MNHEY and CDR2 is SMNVEV (reference sequence). CDR3 coding DNA: TGTGCCAGCAGAACGACCCGGGACAGGGCAAGTCTGGATGGCTACACCTTC. Translating it yields CASRTTRDRASLDGYTF.

The V and J genes are TRBV7-2 and TRBJ2-6; D not resolved. This CDR3 has 14 amino acids. Trimming stripped 7 bases from V and 1 base from J, with 8 bases between. CDR1 and CDR2 (germline): SGHTA, FQGNSA. CDR3 bases: TGTGCCAGCATCCAACTGTCTGGGGCCAACGTCCTGACTTTC. Residues: CASIQLSGANVLTF.

CDR3 loop: CASSHGGQRPREQYF. In DNA, the CDR3 is TGTGCCAGCAGCCATGGGGGCCAACGGCCTCGCGAGCAGTACTTC. This rearrangement joins TRBV7-3 to TRBJ2-7, with TRBD1 as a possible D gene (6 bases). The V and J ends lost 5 bases and 6 bases respectively, with 20 bases between them. The CDR3 covers 15 residues. Germline values: CDR1 SGHTA, CDR2 FQGTGA.

This clone is a singleton in its sample. The V and J genes are TRBV5-8 and TRBJ1-1; 7 positions match TRBD1. The junction had 13 bases not matched to a gene; V was cut back by 7 bases and J by 1 base. The V gene's germline CDR1 is SGHTS and CDR2 YDEGEE. CDR3 length equals 16 residues. The CDR3 DNA reads TGTGCCAGCCCAAGAATCCACGGACAGGCGAACACTGAAGCTTTCTTT. As protein: CASPRIHGQANTEAFF.

This sequence joins TRBV6-1 and TRBJ2-7; 8 positions agree with TRBD1. This CDR3 is 13 amino acids long. The germline V gene has CDR1 MNHNS and CDR2 SASEGT. V dropped 5 bases and J dropped 2; count of bases not matched to a gene: 2. The CDR3 reads CASSPTGAYEQYF. For the CDR3, the DNA is TGTGCCAGCAGTCCGACAGGGGCCTACGAGCAGTACTTC.

The chain recombines TRBV18 with TRBJ2-5; D remains ambiguous. The CDR3 sequence is 15 residues long. V lost 2 bases to trimming and J lost 4 bases, with 14 bases between them. Per the germline V gene, CDR1 is KGHSH and CDR2 is LQKENI. CDR3 in DNA: TGTGCCAGCTCACCAACGGCAACGGCGAGAGAGACCCAGTACTTC. Residues: CASSPTATARETQYF.

The V call is TRBV5-1, the J call TRBJ1-1; D possibly corresponds to TRBD1 (5 bases). The CDR3 is made up of 13 amino acids. Germline V gene lookup returns CDR1 SGHRS and CDR2 YFSETQ. V lost 4 bases and J 3 bases, leaving 10 bases between the germline ends. In DNA form, the CDR3 reads TGCGCCAGCAGCGGAGGGGAGGACACTGAAGCTTTCTTT. As protein: CASSGGEDTEAFF.

The chain couples TRBV27 to TRBJ1-4; D is unclear. From germline, CDR1 is MNHEY and CDR2 SMNVEV (reference sequence). The CDR3 consists of 14 residues. V gave up 6 bases and J gave up 5 bases, with 13 bases separating them. CDR3 region: CASSRRAGNEKLFF. The CDR3 nucleotides read TGTGCCAGCAGCCGGAGGGCCGGGAATGAAAAACTGTTTTTT.

The chain carries TRBV23-1 and TRBJ2-7, with a tentative D call TRBD2 (5 bases). TRBV23-1 is flagged as an ORF with uncertain function. V dropped 8 bases and J dropped 1 base, with 15 bases sitting between them. This CDR3 region has 14 residues. CDR3 protein: CASPGMPLSYEQYF. DNA of the CDR3: TGCGCCAGCCCCGGGATGCCCTTATCCTACGAGCAGTACTTC.

This chain uses TRBV27 with TRBJ2-5, with D unresolved. The ends were cut back, 10 bases at V and 4 bases at J, with 4 bases in the middle. Germline lookup yields CDR1 MNHEY and CDR2 SMNVEV (reference sequence). The CDR3 runs to 9 residues. In DNA, the CDR3 is TGTGCCACGCGAGAGACCCAGTACTTC. Amino acids: CATRETQYF.

The CDR3 DNA follows: TGTGCCAGCAGTGAGAGGACAGCTAGCACAGATACGCAGTATTTT. This gives the protein CASSERTASTDTQYF. The V call is TRBV2, the J call TRBJ2-3; tentatively, D is TRBD1 (6 bases). The germline CDR1 and CDR2 sequences are SNHLY and FYNNEI. V shed 3 bases and J shed 0 bases, with 10 bases lying between them. This CDR3 region has 15 residues.